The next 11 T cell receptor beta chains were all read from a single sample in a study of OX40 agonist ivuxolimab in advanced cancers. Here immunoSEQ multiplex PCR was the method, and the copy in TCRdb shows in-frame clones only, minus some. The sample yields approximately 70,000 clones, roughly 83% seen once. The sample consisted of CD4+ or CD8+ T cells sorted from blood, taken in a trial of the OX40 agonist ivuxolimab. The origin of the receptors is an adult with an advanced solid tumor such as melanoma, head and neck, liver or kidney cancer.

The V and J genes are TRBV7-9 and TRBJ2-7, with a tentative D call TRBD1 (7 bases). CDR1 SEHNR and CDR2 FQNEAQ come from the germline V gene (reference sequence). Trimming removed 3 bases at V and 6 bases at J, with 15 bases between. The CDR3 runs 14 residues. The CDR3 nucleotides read TGTGCCAGCAGCTTCGGACAGGTCGGGGGCGAGCAGTACTTC. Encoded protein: CASSFGQVGGEQYF.

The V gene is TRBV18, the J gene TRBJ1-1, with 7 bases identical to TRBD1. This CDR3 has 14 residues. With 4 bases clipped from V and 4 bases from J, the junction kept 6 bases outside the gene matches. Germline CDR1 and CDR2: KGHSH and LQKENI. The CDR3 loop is CASSRGQRGTEAFF. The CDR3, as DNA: TGTGCCAGCTCACGGGGACAGCGTGGCACTGAAGCTTTCTTT.

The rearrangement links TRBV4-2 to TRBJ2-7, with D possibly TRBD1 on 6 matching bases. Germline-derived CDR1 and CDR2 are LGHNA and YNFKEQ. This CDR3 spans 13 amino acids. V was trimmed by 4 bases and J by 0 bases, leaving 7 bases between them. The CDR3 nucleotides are TGTGCCAGCAGCCCGGACAGCTCCTACGAGCAGTACTTC. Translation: CASSPDSSYEQYF.

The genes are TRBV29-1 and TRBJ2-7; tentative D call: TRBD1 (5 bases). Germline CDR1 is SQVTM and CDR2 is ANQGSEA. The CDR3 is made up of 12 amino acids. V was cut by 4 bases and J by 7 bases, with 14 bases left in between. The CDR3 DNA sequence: TGCAGCGTTGTCAGGGTGAACGCGGAGCAGTACTTC. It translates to CSVVRVNAEQYF.

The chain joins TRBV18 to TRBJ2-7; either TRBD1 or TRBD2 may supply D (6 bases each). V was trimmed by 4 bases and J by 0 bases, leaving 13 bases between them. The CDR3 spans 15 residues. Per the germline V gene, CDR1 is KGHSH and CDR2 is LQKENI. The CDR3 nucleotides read TGTGCCAGCTCACAAGCAGGGGAGGCCTCCTACGAGCAGTACTTC. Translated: CASSQAGEASYEQYF.

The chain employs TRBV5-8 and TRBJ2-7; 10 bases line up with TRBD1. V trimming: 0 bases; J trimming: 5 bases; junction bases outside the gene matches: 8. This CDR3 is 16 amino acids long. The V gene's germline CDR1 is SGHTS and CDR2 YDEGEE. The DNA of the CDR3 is TGTGCCAGCAGCTTGGGTGACAGGGGGCGACGGGACGAGCAGTACTTC. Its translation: CASSLGDRGRRDEQYF.

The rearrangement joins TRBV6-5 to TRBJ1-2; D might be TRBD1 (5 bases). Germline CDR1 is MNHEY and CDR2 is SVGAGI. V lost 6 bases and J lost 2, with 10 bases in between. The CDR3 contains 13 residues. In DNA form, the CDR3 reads TGTGCCAGCAGAAGGGACGGGAACTATGGCTACACCTTC. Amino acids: CASRRDGNYGYTF.

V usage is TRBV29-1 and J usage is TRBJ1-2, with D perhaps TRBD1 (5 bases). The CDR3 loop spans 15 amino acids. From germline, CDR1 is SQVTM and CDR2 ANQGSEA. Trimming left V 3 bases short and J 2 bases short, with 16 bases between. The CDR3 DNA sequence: TGCAGCGTTGAGACCGGGCCAGGGACCAACTATGGCTACACCTTC. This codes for CSVETGPGTNYGYTF. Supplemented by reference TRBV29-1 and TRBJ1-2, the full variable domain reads SAVISQKPSRDICQRGTSLTIQCQVDSQVTMMFWYRQQPGQSLTLIATANQGSEATYESGFVIDKFPISRPNLTFSTLTVSNMSPEDSSIYLCSVETGPGTNYGYTFGSGTRLTVV.

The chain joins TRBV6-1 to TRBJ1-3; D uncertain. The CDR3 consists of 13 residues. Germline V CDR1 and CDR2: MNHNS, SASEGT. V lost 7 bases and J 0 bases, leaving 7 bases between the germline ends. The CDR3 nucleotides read TGTGCCAGCACGTGGGACTCTGGAAACACCATATATTTT. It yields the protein CASTWDSGNTIYF.

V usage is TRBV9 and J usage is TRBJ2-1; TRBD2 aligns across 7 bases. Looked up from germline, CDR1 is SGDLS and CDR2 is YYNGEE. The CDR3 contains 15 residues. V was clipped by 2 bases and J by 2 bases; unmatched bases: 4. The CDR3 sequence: CASSVLGGTYNEQFF. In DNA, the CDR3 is TGTGCCAGCAGCGTGTTGGGGGGGACCTACAATGAGCAGTTCTTC. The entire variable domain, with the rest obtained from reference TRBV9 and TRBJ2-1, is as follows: DSGVTQTPKHLITATGQRVTLRCSPRSGDLSVYWYQQSLDQGLQFLIQYYNGEERAKGNILERFSAQQFPDLHSELNLSSLELGDSALYFCASSVLGGTYNEQFFGPGTRLTVL.

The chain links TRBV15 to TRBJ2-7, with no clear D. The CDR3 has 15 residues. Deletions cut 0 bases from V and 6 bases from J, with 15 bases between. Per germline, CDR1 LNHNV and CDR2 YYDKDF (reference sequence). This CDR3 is CATSRDLRSGAEQYF. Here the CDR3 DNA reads TGTGCCACCAGCAGAGATCTGAGGTCAGGTGCCGAGCAGTACTTC.